Included here is one T cell receptor beta chain sequence, with context. The antigen is unknown. A far larger clone is one nucleotide away, so this likely arose from a read error. Other DNA sequences in the sample encode the same CDR3. These data originate in a study of shared clonotypes between healthy human individuals. General study results and limits: Blood was the only sampled material, and tissue repertoires likely differ.

The assay was immunoSEQ multiplex PCR, and TCRdb's table has in-frame clones only and misses some. The top ten hold 10% to 15% of the sample, which has about 490,000 clones, over 60% seen once. The germline CDR1 and CDR2 sequences are SQVTM and ANQGSEA. This CDR3 has 13 amino acids. Material: PBMCs. The genes are TRBV29-1 and TRBJ1-6; 7 nucleotides agree with TRBD1. This receptor was taken from a woman aged 40 to 50 in good health. Some clones in this sample may be carry-over from other donors' samples. The CDR3 DNA reads TGTAGCGTCAGACGCGACAGGGAGGCCCCCCTCCACTTT. Encoded protein: CSVRRDREAPLHF.